This T cell receptor beta chain originates from a study of vaccination effects on CD4 cells after COVID-19. Study-level points and caveats: By a late point after vaccination, infection- and vaccine-induced clones had shrunk markedly through clonal contraction. After vaccination of healthy people, only 1 of 255 vaccine-induced clones cross-reacted with common cold coronaviruses.

The germline V gene encodes CDR1 SGHDT and CDR2 YYEEEE. The V end lost 5 bases, the J end lost 0 bases, and 15 bases lay between the germline ends. The CDR3 length is 15 residues. A remark on this clone: Its specificity is not known.

Sequencing in the ViraFEST assay came after antigen-specific CD4+ T cells had been expanded with viral peptide pools, which were used to stimulate PBMC. After around 10 days in culture, the CD4+ T cells were isolated. The study found no prior SARS-CoV-2 infection in the vaccine recipients, who tested negative for nucleocapsid antibodies. Sequenced by immunoSEQ multiplex PCR; TCRdb stores in-frame clones only, minus some. The top ten hold roughly a tenth of the sample, which has about 73,000 clones, about 79% seen once. The starting material was CD4+ T cells from PBMCs cultured with SARS-CoV-2 spike peptides, obtained before COVID-19 vaccination. This chain joins TRBV5-6 and TRBJ2-7, with a weak D call TRBD2 (6 bases). This TCR was recovered from a human donor who received a COVID-19 vaccine. The CDR3 sequence is CASRRGGISSYEQYV. DNA of the CDR3: TGTGCCAGCAGGAGAGGCGGGATCAGCTCCTACGAGCAGTACGTC.